Listed below are T cell receptor beta chains from one sample, sequenced in a study of blood T cells in healthy people across ages. In TCRdb, the 5' RACE reads were re-called with MiXCR into one record per CDR3 protein. Found here are hundreds of thousands of distinct CDR3 sequences, 40% to 65% of them singletons; the top ten hold roughly 14%. The sequencing input was blood. Receptor source: an elderly woman in good health. Each CDR3 is given with its conserved first and last residue. D genes are given only for firm matches. Rows may omit the clone size; those that give it use once, few, many or a size class.

j_call clone_size d_call v_call cdr3_nt cdr3_aa
TRBJ2-5 - - TRBV7-9 TGTGCCAGCAGCCCAAGTAGTCCTTTTGAGACCCAGTACTTC CASSPSSPFETQYF
TRBJ2-3 - TRBD2 TRBV9 TGTGCCAGCAGCGTAGTTCCAGCGGGGGAAGATACGCAGTATTTT CASSVVPAGEDTQYF
TRBJ1-2 - TRBD1 TRBV5-1 TGCGCCAGCAGCTTAGCCACGGACAGGGATGGCTACACCTTC CASSLATDRDGYTF
TRBJ2-2 few - TRBV27 TGTGCCAGCAGTTTCCGGACAGGGGAGCTGTTTTTT CASSFRTGELFF
TRBJ2-3 - TRBD1 TRBV28 TGTGCCAACTACCTCCCTGACAGGGGGCTCGACACAGATACGCAGTATTTT CANYLPDRGLDTDTQYF
TRBJ2-2 many - TRBV11-2 TGTGCCAGCAGCCGCCAGACGGGGACGAACACCGGGGAGCTGTTTTTT CASSRQTGTNTGELFF
TRBJ2-2 - TRBD2 TRBV6-2/TRBV6-3 TGTGCCAGCAGTGGGACGGGGGTAGCGGGAGCCGGGGAGCTGTTTTTT CASSGTGVAGAGELFF
TRBJ2-7 - TRBD1 TRBV6-5 TGTGCCAGCAGCCGATCCGGGACAGGGGCTAACGAGCAGTACTTC CASSRSGTGANEQYF
TRBJ2-2 - TRBD2 TRBV5-1 TGCGCCAGCAGTTCCGATCCGGGACTAGCGGGAGCTACCGGGGAGCTGTTTTTT CASSSDPGLAGATGELFF
TRBJ2-7 many - TRBV29-1 TGCAGCGTTGAACCCGGGACCGAGAGGCGGCAGTACTTC CSVEPGTERRQYF
TRBJ2-1 - TRBD1 TRBV27 TGTGCCAGCAGTTACGGGACAGGATCCGTCTATGAGCAGTTCTTC CASSYGTGSVYEQFF
TRBJ2-3 - - TRBV10-3 TGTGCCACGACGACAAGAACTAGCACAGATACGCAGTATTTT CATTTRTSTDTQYF
TRBJ1-5 many - TRBV20-1 TGCAGTGCCAGTGATCAGCCCCAGCATTTT CSASDQPQHF
TRBJ2-1 - TRBD2 TRBV6-6 TGTGCCATCACTAGCGGGGGTTCAATCTACAATGAGCAGTTCTTC CAITSGGSIYNEQFF
TRBJ1-2 few - TRBV30 TGTGCCTGGAGTGTACGGGGTTTCTATGGCTACACCTTC CAWSVRGFYGYTF
TRBJ2-2 many TRBD1 TRBV6-6 TGTGCCAGCACCCCAAGGGGGCTGGGCAGAACCGGGGAGCTGTTTTTT CASTPRGLGRTGELFF
TRBJ1-2 - TRBD1 TRBV6-5 TGTGCCAGCAGTTACGGGACAGGGGCTAACTATGGCTACACCTTC CASSYGTGANYGYTF
TRBJ2-1 - TRBD1 TRBV30 TGTGCCTGGAATTCCGGGACAGTTTACAATGAGCAGTTCTTC CAWNSGTVYNEQFF
TRBJ2-7 - TRBD2 TRBV20-1 TGCAGTGCTAGAGACCTAGCGGGGGGGATCGACGAGCAGTACTTC CSARDLAGGIDEQYF
TRBJ2-1 many - TRBV10-3 TGTGCCATCAGTGTTCCCAGAACCTACTACAATGAGCAGTTCTTC CAISVPRTYYNEQFF
TRBJ1-2 - - TRBV3-1 TGTGCCAGCAGCCAACTGGTCGACGGGGTGGGCTACACCTTC CASSQLVDGVGYTF
TRBJ2-3 - TRBD2 TRBV6-2/TRBV6-3 TGTGCCAGCAGTTACGGCGCTAGCGGGGGGGCCGTTACGCAGTATTTT CASSYGASGGAVTQYF
TRBJ2-3 - TRBD2 TRBV20-1 TGCAGTGCTAGGGCGAGCGGGAGTAGCACAGATACGCAGTATTTT CSARASGSSTDTQYF
TRBJ1-5 - - TRBV14 TGTGCCAGCAGTCGGGCCTCCAATCAGCCCCAGCATTTT CASSRASNQPQHF
TRBJ2-3 few - TRBV20-1 TGCAGTGCTAGAGGCGGGCGAGGGGTCTCGCAGTATTTT CSARGGRGVSQYF
TRBJ2-3 - TRBD2 TRBV20-1 TGCAGTGCTCCAACCCTCTCGCGGGGGGACACAGATACGCAGTATTTT CSAPTLSRGDTDTQYF
TRBJ2-5 many - TRBV20-1 TGCAGTGCTAAGAGGGCAGGACTCCAAGAGACCCAGTACTTC CSAKRAGLQETQYF
TRBJ1-5 - - TRBV7-2 TGTGCCAGCAGCTTACGGCAGGGGACGCAGCCCCAGCATTTT CASSLRQGTQPQHF
TRBJ2-3 few - TRBV15 TGTGCCACCAGCAGAGATTACAGCGATACGCAGTATTTT CATSRDYSDTQYF
TRBJ2-1 - - TRBV10-2 TGCGCCAGCAGTGTAGCGACCTGGACGGAGCAGTTCTTC CASSVATWTEQFF
TRBJ2-7 - TRBD1 TRBV29-1 TGCAGCGTCGCCCGGACAGGGGGTGGAAACGAGCAGTACTTC CSVARTGGGNEQYF
TRBJ2-1 - TRBD2 TRBV9 TGTGCCAGCACCGGGACTAGCGGGAGGAGCAATGAGCAGTTCTTC CASTGTSGRSNEQFF
TRBJ2-3 many - TRBV5-1 TGCGCCAGTTCCCGGACAGGCACAGATACGCAGTATTTT CASSRTGTDTQYF
TRBJ2-3 once - TRBV2 TGTGCCAGCAGTGAAGCTTTCGGGGGAGACACAGATACGCAGTATTTT CASSEAFGGDTDTQYF
TRBJ1-2 many - TRBV2 TGTGCCAAGTATAATCGACAGGATTATGGCTACACCTTC CAKYNRQDYGYTF
TRBJ1-2 once - TRBV15 TGTGCCACCAGCTCCGACGGGAACTATGGCTACACCTTC CATSSDGNYGYTF
TRBJ2-4 - - TRBV18 TGTGCCAGCTCAGTACCGGGACAAAACATTCAGTACTTC CASSVPGQNIQYF
TRBJ1-2 - TRBD1 TRBV3-1 TGTGCCAGCAGCCAAGATGGGACAGGGGGCTACACCTTC CASSQDGTGGYTF
TRBJ2-7 many - TRBV20-1 TGCAGTGCTGTACAGGGCCCTACCCCTTCCTACGAGCAGTACTTC CSAVQGPTPSYEQYF
TRBJ2-5 - - TRBV12-3/TRBV12-4 TGTGCCAGCAGTGCCAATGGAGGGAGTGAGACCCAGTACTTC CASSANGGSETQYF
TRBJ2-5 many TRBD2 TRBV7-9 TGTGCCAGCAGCTTAAATCCCGTCGGGGGGGCGAAGACCCAGTACTTC CASSLNPVGGAKTQYF
TRBJ1-1 few - TRBV5-1 TGCGCCAGCAGCGTGTCAGAGAACACTGAAGCTTTCTTT CASSVSENTEAFF
TRBJ1-2 many - TRBV7-9 TGTGCCAGCAGCCAAGACTCCTACGGGGGCTACACCTTC CASSQDSYGGYTF
TRBJ1-1 many - TRBV6-5 TGTGCCAGCAGCCTAGGCTCCCCGGGAGCGTCATCTGAAGCTTTCTTT CASSLGSPGASSEAFF
TRBJ2-7 - TRBD1 TRBV9 TGTGCCAGCAGCGTAGAGGGACAGGGATTCTACGAGCAGTACTTC CASSVEGQGFYEQYF
TRBJ2-3 - - TRBV10-3 TGTGCCGTCAGTGAGGCGTCCGAGGGGCTCAGAAGGGATACGCAGTATTTT CAVSEASEGLRRDTQYF
TRBJ2-7 many - TRBV4-1 TGCGCCAGCAGCCCGTCAATCCTCATTCGCTACGAGCAGTACTTC CASSPSILIRYEQYF
TRBJ1-5 - - TRBV28 TGTGCCAGCAGGAGGGGGGGTTCTAGCAATCAGCCCCAGCATTTT CASRRGGSSNQPQHF
TRBJ1-2 few - TRBV28 TGTGCCAGCAGTTCACCGGTGGGCCCTCGGGACTATGGCTACACCTTC CASSSPVGPRDYGYTF
TRBJ1-5 - TRBD1 TRBV20-1 TGCAGTGCTCGAGACAGGGAACAGCCCCAGCATTTT CSARDREQPQHF